Listed below are T cell receptor beta chains from one sample, sequenced in a study of cytomegalovirus exposure and HLA in healthy donors. Here immunoSEQ multiplex PCR was the method, and the copy in TCRdb shows in-frame clones only, minus some. The sample carries just over 85,000 clones, more than 70% recorded once. The sequencing sample was made of PBMCs. These receptors were taken from a man in his forties or fifties in good health and CMV-seronegative. Each CDR3 is given without its conserved first and last residue.

v_gene | CDR3aa
TRBV9 | ASSVDPQGSYNEQF
TRBV7-9 | ASSLVWRGGLNEQF
TRBV5-1 | ASSPGPPATNEKLF
TRBV7-2 | ASSLAQGELGYT
TRBV27 | ASRTGLNTEAF
TRBV7-2 | ASSLRPSGGTDTQY
TRBV30 | AWTEQGDGYT
TRBV6-5 | ASSVGGDTYEQY
TRBV7-9 | ASDTREGSEAF
TRBV7-6 | ASSSSVFMNTEAF
TRBV30 | AWSVLGETVTGELF
TRBV25-1 | ASGQGQTSYEQY
TRBV19 | ASSIRDSYEQH
TRBV9 | ASSVWDRGFTGELF